A selection of T cell receptor beta chains follows, all from one sample in a study of blood T cell repertoires in COVID-19. Measured with immunoSEQ multiplex PCR; TCRdb has only the in-frame clones, and not every one. This sample yields about 260,000 clones, of which 88% are seen a single time; around 9.6% belongs to the top ten. The sequencing input was peripheral blood. The receptors here all came from a woman in her sixties or seventies with COVID-19, enrolled during active disease. Each CDR3 is given with its conserved first and last residue. The D gene is left open where the match is weak. Clone size is stated in some rows and not others, as once, few, many or a class when expanded.

j_call: TRBJ2-1
clone_size: NA
d_call: TRBD2
v_call: TRBV5-1
cdr3_aa: CASSLSSGGHNEQFF
cdr3_nt: TGCGCCAGCAGCCTGTCTAGCGGGGGACACAATGAGCAGTTCTTC

j_call: TRBJ1-5
clone_size: NA
d_call: NA
v_call: TRBV19
cdr3_aa: CASSTTENQPQHF
cdr3_nt: TGTGCCAGTAGTACGACAGAGAATCAGCCCCAGCATTTT

j_call: TRBJ2-7
clone_size: NA
d_call: TRBD1
v_call: TRBV18
cdr3_aa: CASSDRDRAYEQYF
cdr3_nt: TGTGCCAGCTCAGACCGGGACAGAGCCTACGAGCAGTACTTC

j_call: TRBJ1-6
clone_size: NA
d_call: NA
v_call: TRBV5-1
cdr3_aa: CASSLDRGNSPLHF
cdr3_nt: TGCGCCAGCAGCCTGGACCGGGGTAATTCACCCCTCCACTTT

j_call: TRBJ2-7
clone_size: NA
d_call: NA
v_call: TRBV4-2
cdr3_aa: CASSRGTDYEQYF
cdr3_nt: TGTGCCAGCAGCCGCGGGACGGACTACGAGCAGTACTTC

j_call: TRBJ1-4
clone_size: NA
d_call: TRBD1
v_call: TRBV2
cdr3_aa: CASSEQAGTGRRKLFF
cdr3_nt: TGTGCCAGCAGTGAGCAGGCCGGGACAGGGAGGAGAAAACTGTTTTTT

j_call: TRBJ1-2
clone_size: NA
d_call: TRBD1
v_call: TRBV10-3
cdr3_aa: CAISRQGSGNYGYTF
cdr3_nt: TGTGCCATCAGCAGACAGGGTAGCGGCAACTATGGCTACACCTTC

j_call: TRBJ2-7
clone_size: NA
d_call: NA
v_call: TRBV28
cdr3_aa: CASTTRVRYSYEQYF
cdr3_nt: TGTGCCAGCACCACCAGGGTAAGATACTCCTACGAGCAGTACTTC

j_call: TRBJ1-2
clone_size: NA
d_call: NA
v_call: TRBV19
cdr3_aa: CASCKQGRWPFGYTF
cdr3_nt: TGTGCCAGTTGCAAGCAGGGTCGTTGGCCCTTCGGCTACACCTTC

j_call: TRBJ1-1
clone_size: NA
d_call: TRBD1
v_call: TRBV6-4
cdr3_aa: CASSDSTGANTEAFF
cdr3_nt: TGTGCCAGCAGTGACTCGACAGGGGCGAACACTGAAGCTTTCTTT

j_call: TRBJ1-1
clone_size: NA
d_call: NA
v_call: TRBV12-3/TRBV12-4
cdr3_aa: CASSFLEEAFF
cdr3_nt: TGTGCCAGCAGTTTCCTCGAGGAAGCTTTCTTT

j_call: TRBJ2-1
clone_size: NA
d_call: NA
v_call: TRBV7-9
cdr3_aa: CAATGTDSSYNEQFF
cdr3_nt: TGTGCCGCGACCGGGACTGATAGCTCCTACAATGAGCAGTTCTTC

j_call: TRBJ2-7
clone_size: NA
d_call: NA
v_call: TRBV6-5
cdr3_aa: CASSYSNSGPYYEQYF
cdr3_nt: TGTGCCAGCAGTTACTCGAATAGCGGACCGTACTACGAGCAGTACTTC

j_call: TRBJ1-4
clone_size: NA
d_call: NA
v_call: TRBV5-1
cdr3_aa: CASSLEVRGHNEKLFF
cdr3_nt: TGCGCCAGCAGCTTGGAGGTCAGGGGTCATAATGAAAAACTGTTTTTT

j_call: TRBJ2-3
clone_size: few
d_call: TRBD2
v_call: TRBV14
cdr3_aa: CASSQLLAGAGDTQYF
cdr3_nt: TGTGCCAGCAGCCAGCTACTAGCGGGAGCAGGAGATACGCAGTATTTT

j_call: TRBJ1-5
clone_size: NA
d_call: NA
v_call: TRBV7-2
cdr3_aa: CASSSNNQPQHF
cdr3_nt: TGTGCCAGCAGCTCAAACAATCAGCCCCAGCATTTT

j_call: TRBJ2-7
clone_size: NA
d_call: NA
v_call: TRBV15
cdr3_aa: CATSRDISYEQYF
cdr3_nt: TGTGCCACCAGCAGAGATATCAGCTACGAGCAGTACTTC

j_call: TRBJ2-3
clone_size: NA
d_call: TRBD2
v_call: TRBV3-1/TRBV3-2
cdr3_aa: CASSHKSGTSGSPDTQYF
cdr3_nt: TGTGCCAGCAGCCACAAGTCCGGGACTAGCGGGAGCCCAGATACGCAGTATTTT

j_call: TRBJ2-7
clone_size: NA
d_call: TRBD1
v_call: TRBV27
cdr3_aa: CASSLTGLISYEQYF
cdr3_nt: TGTGCCAGCAGTCTGACAGGGCTAATCTCCTACGAGCAGTACTTC

j_call: TRBJ1-5
clone_size: NA
d_call: NA
v_call: TRBV4-2
cdr3_aa: CASSQGGQGLNQPQHF
cdr3_nt: TGTGCCAGCAGCCAAGGTGGCCAGGGACTCAATCAGCCCCAGCATTTT

j_call: TRBJ2-5
clone_size: once
d_call: TRBD1
v_call: TRBV10-3
cdr3_aa: CAISDPTGGQETQYF
cdr3_nt: TGTGCCATCAGTGACCCGACAGGGGGCCAAGAGACCCAGTACTTC

j_call: TRBJ2-7
clone_size: few
d_call: NA
v_call: TRBV11-2
cdr3_aa: CASSLDSGGHNEQYF
cdr3_nt: TGTGCCAGCAGCTTAGATAGCGGAGGGCACAACGAGCAGTACTTC

j_call: TRBJ1-2
clone_size: NA
d_call: TRBD1
v_call: TRBV19
cdr3_aa: CASTIDRGYGYTF
cdr3_nt: TGTGCCAGTACCATCGACAGGGGCTATGGCTACACCTTC

j_call: TRBJ2-1
clone_size: once
d_call: TRBD1
v_call: TRBV5-1
cdr3_aa: CASSYPRGLDNEQFF
cdr3_nt: TGCGCCAGCAGCTACCCCAGGGGGCTTGACAATGAGCAGTTCTTC

j_call: TRBJ1-2
clone_size: NA
d_call: TRBD1
v_call: TRBV4-1
cdr3_aa: CASSPPGQGRYGYTF
cdr3_nt: TGCGCCAGCAGCCCTCCGGGACAGGGCCGGTATGGCTACACCTTC

j_call: TRBJ1-1
clone_size: NA
d_call: NA
v_call: TRBV19
cdr3_aa: CASSPRSTEAFF
cdr3_nt: TGTGCCAGTAGCCCGAGAAGCACTGAAGCTTTCTTT

j_call: TRBJ2-5
clone_size: NA
d_call: TRBD1
v_call: TRBV19
cdr3_aa: CASRKSGQGAQGTQYF
cdr3_nt: TGTGCCAGTAGAAAATCCGGACAGGGGGCGCAGGGGACCCAGTACTTC

j_call: TRBJ1-5
clone_size: NA
d_call: NA
v_call: TRBV12-3/TRBV12-4
cdr3_aa: CASSTDQPQHF
cdr3_nt: TGTGCCAGCAGTACTGATCAGCCCCAGCATTTT

j_call: TRBJ1-1
clone_size: once
d_call: NA
v_call: TRBV5-1
cdr3_aa: CASSSLGAEDTEAFF
cdr3_nt: TGCGCCAGCTCCAGTCTGGGGGCAGAGGACACTGAAGCTTTCTTT